These T cell receptor beta chains were read from a single sample in a study of T cell responses to AZD1222 COVID-19 vaccine. Data came from immunoSEQ multiplex PCR; TCRdb stores just in-frame clones and leaves some out. The sample contains 150,000 or so clones, more than 75% of which appear only once. This specimen consisted of peripheral blood, obtained on day 0 of AZD1222 vaccination. These receptors all come from an adult in good health. CDR3s include the opening cysteine and the closing phenylalanine or tryptophan. A D gene is named only where the DNA matches it firmly. Size is stated for part of the rows, as once, few or many counts, or as a class when the clone is expanded.

D,V,J,size,CDR3,DNA
TRBD1,TRBV18,TRBJ2-1,.,CASSPIRTGVTNEQFF,TGTGCCAGCTCACCAATAAGGACAGGGGTTACCAATGAGCAGTTCTTC
.,TRBV20-1,TRBJ1-2,.,CSASRPGYGYTF,TGCAGTGCTAGTAGGCCAGGGTATGGCTACACCTTC
.,TRBV2,TRBJ1-3,few,CASSESVDTIYF,TGTGCCAGCAGTGAATCAGTAGACACCATATATTTT
TRBD1,TRBV9,TRBJ2-1,few,CASSVGQDDEQFF,TGTGCCAGCAGCGTTGGACAGGACGATGAGCAGTTCTTC
.,TRBV11-2,TRBJ2-1,.,CASSPLSIAALYNEQFF,TGTGCCAGCAGCCCCCTTTCTATAGCGGCCTTGTACAATGAGCAGTTCTTC
TRBD2,TRBV27,TRBJ2-1,.,CASSSFQLLAGGLPEQFF,TGTGCCAGCAGTTCCTTCCAACTACTAGCGGGGGGGCTACCTGAGCAGTTCTTC
.,TRBV7-2,TRBJ1-1,.,CASSLAGFMNTEAFF,TGTGCCAGCAGCTTAGCAGGGTTCATGAACACTGAAGCTTTCTTT
TRBD1,TRBV18,TRBJ1-5,.,CASSSQGGSNQPQHF,TGTGCCAGCTCGTCTCAGGGGGGTAGCAATCAGCCCCAGCATTTT
.,TRBV27,TRBJ1-6,.,CASLGGQADNSPLHF,TGTGCCAGCCTCGGAGGTCAGGCGGATAATTCACCCCTCCACTTT
TRBD2,TRBV3-1/TRBV3-2,TRBJ2-7,.,CASSPYTSGLSYEQYF,TGTGCCAGCAGCCCATACACTAGCGGTCTCTCCTACGAGCAGTACTTC
.,TRBV6-5,TRBJ2-4,.,CASRNDRYGPQYF,TGTGCCAGCAGAAACGACAGGTACGGACCACAGTACTTC
.,TRBV24-1,TRBJ2-6,.,CATSDLYGANVLTF,TGTGCCACCAGTGATCTTTACGGGGCCAACGTCCTGACTTTC
.,TRBV7-2,TRBJ2-1,.,CASSYGDSAPQFF,TGTGCCAGCAGCTACGGGGATTCGGCCCCGCAGTTCTTC
.,TRBV28,TRBJ2-7,once,CASSFSQGIPYEQYF,TGTGCCAGCAGTTTTTCACAGGGAATACCTTACGAGCAGTACTTC
.,TRBV6-5,TRBJ2-1,.,CASRFRPLNEQFF,TGTGCCAGCAGGTTCCGTCCTCTTAATGAGCAGTTCTTC
.,TRBV7-9,TRBJ1-5,.,CASSLAWGGYQPQNF,TGTGCCAGCAGCTTAGCGTGGGGCGGTTATCAGCCCCAGAATTTT
.,TRBV7-9,TRBJ2-7,.,CASSSTPNNEQYF,TGTGCCAGCAGCTCCACCCCGAACAACGAGCAGTACTTC
.,TRBV5-1,TRBJ1-2,.,CASRGTYGYTF,TGCGCCAGCCGAGGGACATATGGCTACACCTTC
.,TRBV5-1,TRBJ2-2,.,CASTPRSTGELFF,TGCGCCAGCACCCCGCGGAGTACCGGGGAGCTGTTTTTT
.,TRBV5-4,TRBJ1-6,.,CASSPRESSYNSPLHF,TGTGCCAGCAGCCCCAGGGAGTCCTCCTATAATTCACCCCTCCACTTT
.,TRBV7-9,TRBJ2-5,.,CASSLPPDRTRETQYF,TGTGCCAGCAGCTTACCACCTGACAGGACGCGCGAGACCCAGTACTTC
.,TRBV28,TRBJ1-2,.,CASSLHSYGYGYTF,TGTGCCAGCAGTCTCCATTCGTACGGCTATGGCTACACCTTC
.,TRBV6-5,TRBJ1-1,once,CATTRAVSNTEAFF,TGTGCCACCACCAGGGCAGTTTCGAACACTGAAGCTTTCTTT
TRBD1,TRBV28,TRBJ2-5,.,CASSKTGVGETQYF,TGTGCCAGCAGCAAGACAGGGGTGGGGGAGACCCAGTACTTC
TRBD1,TRBV19,TRBJ1-5,.,CASSIVETGGRGQPQHF,TGTGCCAGTAGTATAGTAGAGACAGGGGGCCGGGGGCAGCCCCAGCATTTT
.,TRBV4-1,TRBJ2-1,.,CASSQEPNYNEQFF,TGCGCCAGCAGCCAAGAACCAAACTACAATGAGCAGTTCTTC
.,TRBV7-2,TRBJ2-7,few,CASSPSRGEQYF,TGTGCCAGCAGCCCGTCTAGGGGCGAGCAGTACTTC
.,TRBV7-8,TRBJ1-5,.,CASSLGGGYNQPQHF,TGTGCCAGCAGCTTAGGAGGAGGTTACAATCAGCCCCAGCATTTT
.,TRBV4-1,TRBJ2-2,few,CASSQKSGDLAGELFF,TGCGCCAGCAGCCAAAAGTCCGGGGATTTGGCCGGGGAGCTGTTTTTT
.,TRBV5-5,TRBJ1-1,.,CASSNRTRLDTEAFF,TGTGCCAGCAGCAACCGGACACGGCTTGACACTGAAGCTTTCTTT